The 6 T cell receptor beta chains in this list originate from one sample, sequenced in a study of T cells in Graves' hyperthyroidism and ophthalmopathy. Amplification targeted TCR beta CDR3 regions from RNA transcripts. The TCR CDR3 was amplified in a first-round RT-PCR using the HTBI primer set. A single record per CDR3 protein comes from TCRdb applying MiXCR to the multiplex PCR reads. There are more than 550,000 distinct CDR3 sequences in the sample; about 45% occur only once, and under 8% lies in the top ten. Sequencing used peripheral blood or thyroid tissue (not recorded which). The receptor set was obtained from an adult man with Graves' disease, either hyperthyroidism or ophthalmopathy (not recorded which).

This clonotype was seen a few times. V and J are TRBV6-6 and TRBJ2-3, with TRBD2 identical over 10 bases. Germline-derived CDR1 and CDR2 are MNHNY and SVGAGI (reference sequence). This CDR3 contains 15 residues. Trimming removed 6 bases from V and 1 base from J; junction bases left unmatched: 4. CDR3 loop: CASSRTSGGTDTQYF. Here the CDR3 DNA reads TGTGCCAGCAGCCGGACTAGCGGCGGCACAGATACGCAGTATTTT.

This clonotype occurred a few times. DNA for the CDR3: TGTGCCAGCAGCCCGTTGGGTCTTTACGAGCAGTACTTC. It yields the protein CASSPLGLYEQYF. The gene calls are TRBV2 and TRBJ2-7; the D is unclear. The germline V and J ends were trimmed by 6 bases and 4 bases, with 13 bases remaining between them. The CDR3 sequence is 13 residues long. Germline lookup yields CDR1 SNHLY and CDR2 FYNNEI.

The rearrangement joins TRBV7-2 to TRBJ2-1; no clear D. The CDR3 is 11 residues long. The V end was cut by 1 base, the J end by 8 bases, with 3 bases between. Germline V lookup: CDR1 SGHTA, CDR2 FQGNSA. CDR3 region: CASSLEYEQFF. The CDR3 coding sequence is TGTGCCAGCAGCTTAGAATATGAGCAGTTCTTC.

This clonotype was detected a few times. The chain recombines TRBV6-6 with TRBJ2-7; D could derive from TRBD1 or TRBD2 (5 bases each). CDR1 MNHNY and CDR2 SVGAGI come from the germline V gene (reference sequence). The CDR3 length is 13 residues. Trimming pared 6 bases from V and 6 bases from J, leaving 15 bases between. The CDR3 loop is CASSRDGFSEQYF. In DNA, the CDR3 is TGTGCCAGCAGCCGGGACGGGTTCTCCGAGCAGTACTTC.

This clonotype was seen at least ten times. The chain couples TRBV11-2 to TRBJ1-1, with D possibly TRBD1 on 5 matching bases. V was cut by 0 bases and J by 6 bases, with 11 bases left in between. CDR1 is SGHAT, CDR2 FQNNGV, per germline. The CDR3 covers 14 residues. The CDR3 is CASSLDLGGAEAFF. The CDR3 bases are TGTGCCAGCAGCTTAGATCTGGGAGGGGCTGAAGCTTTCTTT.

The chain employs TRBV7-2 and TRBJ1-6, with 11 positions matching TRBD1. V dropped 3 bases and J dropped 10; count of bases not matched to a gene: 5. Germline assignment: CDR1 SGHTA and CDR2 FQGNSA. This CDR3 contains 15 residues. The CDR3 DNA follows: TGTGCCAGCAGCTTCCGGACAGGGGGCAGCTCACCCCTCCACTTT. Its protein is CASSFRTGGSSPLHF.